This T cell receptor beta chain was sequenced in a study of T cell responses to AZD1222 COVID-19 vaccine. TCRdb keeps only in-frame clones here, not all; method: immunoSEQ multiplex PCR. Of approximately 190,000 clones listed, around nine tenths are singletons. On this clone itself: No antigen is known for it.

Study results and caveats: The breadth and depth of Spike-specific TCRs increased once two AZD1222 doses had been given. The CD4 TCRs associated with vaccination extended across spike and predominated at 160-218 and 743-854.

The J segment lost 15 bases and the V segment lost 7 bases, leaving 11 bases of the junction unmatched. The germline V gene encodes CDR1 MDHEN and CDR2 SYDVKM. CDR3 length equals 12 residues. This chain uses TRBV28 with TRBJ2-4; 8 bases map to TRBD1. The TCR sequence derives from an adult who received the MenACWY meningococcal vaccine as a control. The sequencing here drew on peripheral blood, taken 28 days after the second dose of the MenACWY control vaccine. CDR3 in amino acids: CASTLGQGRAYF. In DNA, the CDR3 is TGTGCCAGCACCCTAGGACAGGGAAGAGCGTACTTC.